The 32 T cell receptor beta chains below come from one sample, sequenced in a study of blood T cells in healthy people across ages. A sample-barcoded 5' primer and a J-beta primer mix were used in a second PCR of about 6 to 11 cycles. Via MiXCR, TCRdb re-called the 5' RACE reads, giving one row per CDR3 protein. The table shows about 780,000 distinct CDR3 sequences, with roughly 26% occurring only once. These data were likewise used in another study, on T cells of mothers and their children.

The sample consisted of blood. Every receptor here comes from a boy aged 5-17 years in good health.

This clonotype came up a few times. The chain joins TRBV19 to TRBJ2-2; D gene uncertain. There are 13 residues in the CDR3. Germline values: CDR1 LNHDA, CDR2 SQIVND (reference sequence). V lost 6 bases and J 4 bases, leaving 9 bases between the germline ends. This chain's CDR3 is CASSPIFTGELFF. The CDR3, as DNA: TGTGCCAGTAGCCCCATCTTCACCGGGGAGCTGTTTTTT.

In this sample, this clonotype turned up a few times. This chain connects TRBV12-3 or TRBV12-4 to TRBJ1-1, with a weak D call TRBD1 (6 bases). The CDR3 length is 13 residues. The V and J ends lost 3 bases and 7 bases respectively, with 12 bases between them. CDR3 DNA sequence: TGTGCCAGCAGTTTCTCAGGGGCGGTTGAAGCTTTCTTT. Translation gives CASSFSGAVEAFF.

V gene TRBV19 combines with J gene TRBJ2-3; 7 nucleotides match TRBD2. Trimming at V came to 4 bases and at J to 5 bases, leaving 12 bases not matched to a gene. CDR3 length equals 16 residues. Germline V gene lookup returns CDR1 LNHDA and CDR2 SQIVND (reference sequence). The DNA of the CDR3 is TGTGCCAGTAGTAAGGTTCTAGCGGCCAGAGGAGATACGCAGTATTTT. Amino acid sequence: CASSKVLAARGDTQYF.

This clonotype was seen once. V is TRBV28 and J is TRBJ2-7; TRBD2 matches at 11 bases. CDR3 length equals 14 residues. The germline V gene encodes CDR1 MDHEN and CDR2 SYDVKM. Trimming at V came to 7 bases and at J to 2 bases, leaving 4 bases not matched to a gene. The CDR3 reads CASTTSGGPYEQYF. The CDR3 bases are TGTGCCAGCACCACTAGCGGGGGACCCTACGAGCAGTACTTC.

This clonotype was picked up a small number of times. The chain recombines TRBV21-1 with TRBJ1-4. TRBV21-1 is a known pseudogene. The CDR3 runs to 15 residues. The CDR3 reads CASRRGGKKDEKLFF. The CDR3, as DNA: TGTGCCAGCAGGAGGGGAGGAAAGAAGGATGAAAAACTGTTTTTT.

Many counts were recorded for this clonotype. The rearrangement links TRBV15 to TRBJ2-5, with no clear D. The germline V gene has CDR1 LNHNV and CDR2 YYDKDF (reference sequence). The CDR3 has 12 residues. The V end lost 0 bases, the J end lost 5 bases, and 4 bases lay between the germline ends. The CDR3 spells CATSRDMETQYF. The CDR3 nucleotides are TGTGCCACCAGCAGAGACATGGAGACCCAGTACTTC.

CDR3 DNA sequence: TGTGCCAGCAGTGGGGGACAGGGGGGCCACGTGAACACTGAAGCTTTCTTT. Its protein product is CASSGGQGGHVNTEAFF. The chain is built from TRBV2 and TRBJ1-1; 11 bases line up with TRBD1. The germline gives CDR1 SNHLY, CDR2 FYNNEI. The CDR3 contains 17 residues. V dropped 4 bases and J dropped 0; count of bases not matched to a gene: 7.

This chain uses TRBV9 with TRBJ1-4; no clear D gene. The V gene lost 7 bases and the J gene lost 3 bases, with 16 bases spanning the gap. The CDR3 is 15 residues long. Germline-derived CDR1 and CDR2 are SGDLS and YYNGEE. CDR3 nucleotide sequence: TGTGCCAGCTCCGCCGGGTTAGGTCCTAATGAAAAACTGTTTTTT. Encoded protein: CASSAGLGPNEKLFF.

The chain uses TRBV29-1 and TRBJ2-3; TRBD2 matches at 11 bases. This CDR3 spans 15 amino acids. The germline CDR1 and CDR2 sequences are SQVTM and ANQGSEA. V dropped 5 bases and J dropped 0; count of bases not matched to a gene: 4. The DNA for the CDR3 is TGCAGCGTTTATCTAGCGGGGGGAAGCACAGATACGCAGTATTTT. It translates to CSVYLAGGSTDTQYF.

V usage is TRBV11-2 and J usage is TRBJ2-7, with 7 positions matching TRBD2. This CDR3 has 15 amino acids. Losses at the gene ends were 1 base for V and 4 bases for J; bases not matched to a gene: 7. Germline V gene data show CDR1 as SGHAT and CDR2 as FQNNGV. This CDR3 reads CASSLVREALYEQYF. The CDR3 DNA reads TGTGCCAGCAGCTTAGTCCGGGAGGCGTTATACGAGCAGTACTTC.

This clonotype appeared a few times. J is TRBJ2-5 and V is TRBV13; 9 positions match TRBD2. The CDR3 sequence is 15 residues long. Germline values: CDR1 PRHDT, CDR2 FYEKMQ (reference sequence). Trimming cost V 3 bases and J 11 bases; bases outside gene matches: 13. The CDR3 here is CASSFGRGGRGEQYF. The CDR3 DNA sequence: TGTGCCAGCAGCTTCGGGCGGGGGGGCCGAGGAGAGCAGTACTTC.

This clonotype turned up a few times. This chain joins TRBV20-1 and TRBJ2-2; a weak D match, TRBD2 (6 bases). Between the trimmed V and J ends, which lost 3 bases and 4 bases, there was a span of 9 bases. CDR1 is DFQATT, CDR2 SNEGSKA, per germline (reference sequence). This CDR3 spans 13 amino acids. The CDR3 loop is CSARFGGTGELFF. CDR3 DNA: TGCAGTGCTAGGTTCGGGGGCACCGGGGAGCTGTTTTTT.

This chain uses TRBV7-9 with TRBJ1-5; D is ambiguous. This CDR3 is 15 amino acids long. Germline CDR1 SEHNR, CDR2 FQNEAQ (reference sequence). Trimming removed 1 base from V and 0 bases from J, with 7 bases in between. CDR3 DNA: TGTGCCAGCAGCTTAGACCCCAATAGCAATCAGCCCCAGCATTTT. This gives the protein CASSLDPNSNQPQHF.

This sequence joins TRBV5-1 and TRBJ2-5, with 8 bases aligning to TRBD1. V shed 4 bases and J 5 bases; nucleotides not matched to a gene: 7. This CDR3 has 14 amino acids. Per germline, CDR1 SGHRS and CDR2 YFSETQ. Written as DNA, the CDR3 is TGCGCCAGCAGCGCCCAGGGGGCCGAGGAGACCCAGTACTTC. It is translated as CASSAQGAEETQYF.

CDR3 bases: TGTGCCAGCAGCCTTTACGACGCTTTCTTT. Amino acid sequence: CASSLYDAFF. This rearrangement joins TRBV12-3 or TRBV12-4 to TRBJ1-1; no clear D. Trimming took 6 bases from V and 11 from J, leaving 10 bases between them. This CDR3 is built from 10 residues.

The V call is TRBV7-2, the J call TRBJ2-5; D may correspond to TRBD1 or TRBD2 (6 bases each). Trimming cost V 11 bases and J 2 bases, with 21 bases left between them. The germline gives CDR1 SGHTA, CDR2 FQGNSA. CDR3 size: 15 residues. The CDR3 reads CAGGHSGLHQETQYF. CDR3 DNA sequence: TGTGCCGGGGGCCATAGCGGCCTACATCAAGAGACCCAGTACTTC.

V usage is TRBV5-1 and J usage is TRBJ2-5, with D unclear. The J call may be mistaken, given a closer DNA end match to TRBJ2-1. The V gene's germline CDR1 is SGHRS and CDR2 YFSETQ. This CDR3 comprises 14 residues. The CDR3 reads CASSLGRAATEQFF. The CDR3 DNA follows: TGCGCCAGCAGCCTTGGACGGGCAGCCACTGAGCAGTTCTTC.

The V and J genes are TRBV10-2 and TRBJ2-3; D uncertain. The germline CDR1 and CDR2 sequences are WSHSY and SAAADI. Trimming cost V 5 bases and J 5 bases, with 11 bases left between them. CDR3 length: 13 amino acids. The CDR3 protein is CASSSRLLDTQYF. The CDR3 nucleotides are TGCGCCAGCAGTTCCCGACTTCTAGATACGCAGTATTTT.

The chain uses TRBV6-5 and TRBJ2-1, with D perhaps matching TRBD1 (8 bases). V gave up 2 bases and J gave up 9 bases, with 20 bases separating them. The V gene's germline CDR1 is MNHEY and CDR2 SVGAGI. The CDR3 length is 16 residues. CDR3 bases: TGTGCCAGCAGTTACCTCTTACAGGGGGAGGGTGGTGAGCAGTTCTTC. This gives the protein CASSYLLQGEGGEQFF.

The chain has TRBV29-1 and TRBJ2-7; D gene unclear. The germline CDR1 and CDR2 sequences are SQVTM and ANQGSEA. With 5 bases removed from V and 0 bases from J, the gap between germline ends came to 14 bases. CDR3 length equals 14 residues. CDR3 in amino acids: CSVFEADHSYEQYF. The CDR3 DNA reads as TGCAGCGTTTTTGAGGCAGACCACTCCTACGAGCAGTACTTC.

This clonotype came up a few times. An end of the junction does not agree with germline; a read error may underlie this. Written as DNA, the CDR3 is TGTGCCGCCAGCGGCGGACAGGGCCCCACGGAGACCCAGTACTTC. The encoded protein is CAASGGQGPTETQYF. The chain has TRBV15 and TRBJ2-5, with 8 positions matching TRBD1. Germline V CDR1 and CDR2: LNHNV, YYDKDF (reference sequence). CDR3 length equals 15 residues.

V is TRBV5-4 and J is TRBJ2-4; a weak D match, TRBD1 (7 bases). V lost 4 bases and J lost 5, with 10 bases in between. This CDR3 region has 13 residues. Per germline, CDR1 SGHNT and CDR2 YYREEE (reference sequence). The CDR3 sequence: CASSPRGENIQYF. The CDR3 DNA follows: TGTGCCAGCAGCCCCAGGGGGGAAAACATTCAGTACTTC. The variable domain in full, completed from reference TRBV5-4 and TRBJ2-4, reads ETGVTQSPTHLIKTRGQQVTLRCSSQSGHNTVSWYQQALGQGPQFIFQYYREEENGRGNFPPRFSGLQFPNYSSELNVNALELDDSALYLCASSPRGENIQYFGAGTRLSVL.

The genes are TRBV4-1 and TRBJ2-7; 8 positions agree with TRBD1. This CDR3 has 16 amino acids. Germline V gene lookup returns CDR1 MGHRA and CDR2 YSYEKL. V lost 4 bases, J lost 3 bases, and 11 bases stayed unmatched. CDR3 nucleotide sequence: TGCGCCAGCAGCCGAGACAGGGGCCAACCTATCTACGAGCAGTACTTC. This codes for CASSRDRGQPIYEQYF.

This clonotype was detected a few times. The chain carries TRBV6-1 and TRBJ2-3; TRBD2 matches at 15 bases. The CDR3 consists of 17 residues. Germline assignment: CDR1 MNHNS and CDR2 SASEGT. V shed 6 bases and J 2 bases; nucleotides not matched to a gene: 6. In DNA, the CDR3 is TGTGCCAGCAGCCCGGGACTAGCGGGGGGCCCCACAGATACGCAGTATTTT. The encoded protein is CASSPGLAGGPTDTQYF.

This clonotype was counted between two and nine times. The chain uses TRBV29-1 and TRBJ2-7, with 11 nucleotides matching TRBD1. Trimming removed 8 bases from V and 5 bases from J; junction bases left unmatched: 14. This CDR3 region has 15 residues. CDR1 is SQVTM, CDR2 ANQGSEA, per germline. The CDR3 nucleotides are TGCAGCTTGGACAGGGGGCCCCCTAATCAGGACGAGCAGTACTTC. This codes for CSLDRGPPNQDEQYF.

CDR3 residues: CASSWTEENEQFF. CDR3 bases: TGTGCCAGCAGTTGGACAGAGGAGAATGAGCAGTTCTTC. This chain joins TRBV6-5 and TRBJ2-1; tentatively, D is TRBD1 (6 bases). This CDR3 has 13 residues. Germline V CDR1 and CDR2: MNHEY, SVGAGI. Trimming left V 4 bases short and J 7 bases short, with 11 bases between.

This clonotype was counted only a few times. V and J are TRBV28 and TRBJ2-5; TRBD1 agrees at 7 bases. The CDR3 is 14 residues long. Trimming at V came to 5 bases and at J to 5 bases, leaving 8 bases not matched to a gene. In germline, CDR1 is MDHEN, CDR2 SYDVKM. The CDR3 protein is CASSTDRPRETQYF. As DNA, the CDR3 is TGTGCCAGCAGTACGGACAGGCCACGGGAGACCCAGTACTTC. The entire variable domain, with the rest obtained from reference TRBV28 and TRBJ2-5, is as follows: DVKVTQSSRYLVKRTGEKVFLECVQDMDHENMFWYRQDPGLGLRLIYFSYDVKMKEKGDIPEGYSVSREKKERFSLILESASTNQTSMYLCASSTDRPRETQYFGPGTRLLVL.

As regards this clonotype: A much more abundant neighbour one base away suggests this may be a read error. This chain connects TRBV6-2 or TRBV6-3 to TRBJ2-1; no definite D call. Looked up from germline, CDR1 is MNHEY and CDR2 is SVGEGT. CDR3 length: 12 amino acids. The V end was cut by 6 bases, the J end by 0 bases, with 3 bases between. The CDR3 here is CASRVSYNEQFF. In nucleotides, the CDR3 is TGTGCCAGCAGAGTCTCCTACAATGAGCAGTTCTTC.

The J gene is TRBJ1-1, the V gene TRBV6-2 or TRBV6-3; D call uncertain. CDR1 is MNHEY and CDR2 is SVGEGT in the germline V gene. The CDR3 covers 11 residues. V was trimmed by 3 bases and J by 11 bases, leaving 10 bases between them. CDR3 sequence: CASSYSAGAFF. The DNA of the CDR3 is TGTGCCAGCAGTTATAGCGCCGGGGCTTTCTTT.

In its sample, this clonotype was seen a few times. The chain has TRBV15 and TRBJ2-5; D is unresolved. There are 13 residues in the CDR3. Germline CDR1 reads LNHNV; CDR2 reads YYDKDF (reference sequence). V was shortened by 2 bases and J by 2 bases, with 6 bases between the two germline ends. CDR3 in DNA: TGTGCCACCAGCAGAAGGAGTCAAGAGACCCAGTACTTC. It is translated as CATSRRSQETQYF.

In its sample, this clonotype was seen a few times. The CDR3 DNA sequence: TGTGCCAGCAGTTCGCGGGACTTTACAGGGGCGAGCTCCTACAATGAGCAGTTCTTC. Its protein product is CASSSRDFTGASSYNEQFF. The chain carries TRBV6-5 and TRBJ2-1, with TRBD1 as a possible D gene (7 bases). Germline loops: CDR1 MNHEY, CDR2 SVGAGI. Trimming took 4 bases from V and 0 from J, leaving 22 bases between them. The CDR3 consists of 19 residues.

This clonotype has a handful of counts. This rearrangement joins TRBV5-1 to TRBJ2-1; D possibly uses TRBD1 or TRBD2 (5 bases each). This CDR3 has 18 amino acids. V was shortened by 6 bases and J by 4 bases, with 26 bases between the two germline ends. Germline V CDR1 and CDR2: SGHRS, YFSETQ. DNA of the CDR3: TGCGCCAGCACGCCTGAAAGCTCCGGGGCGGGCCCGTACAATGAGCAGTTCTTC. Translating it yields CASTPESSGAGPYNEQFF. Supplemented by reference TRBV5-1 and TRBJ2-1, the full variable domain reads KAGVTQTPRYLIKTRGQQVTLSCSPISGHRSVSWYQQTPGQGLQFLFEYFSETQRNKGNFPGRFSGRQFSNSRSEMNVSTLELGDSALYLCASTPESSGAGPYNEQFFGPGTRLTVL.